Below, 14 T cell receptor beta chains from the same sample are listed, as sequenced in a study of blood T cell repertoires in COVID-19. The protocol was immunoSEQ multiplex PCR, while the TCRdb copy is restricted to in-frame clones and leaves out a portion. The sample shows about 64,000 clones, approximately 90% of them seen only once. Sequenced: peripheral blood. Every receptor here comes from a human donor in a cohort sampled during active COVID-19.

The rearrangement joins TRBV7-9 to TRBJ1-4; 7 nucleotides align to TRBD1. Germline CDR1 is SEHNR and CDR2 is FQNEAQ (reference sequence). The CDR3 runs to 14 residues. V gave up 5 bases and J gave up 8 bases; unmatched junction bases: 8. The CDR3 DNA follows: TGTGCCAGCAGCAACCGGGACAGATCCGAAAAACTGTTTTTT. It is translated as CASSNRDRSEKLFF.

The DNA of the CDR3 is TGTGCCAGCAGGCCCCCGGGGTTGGGGGAGACCCAGTACTTC. The encoded protein is CASRPPGLGETQYF. This chain links TRBV2 with TRBJ2-5, with D maybe TRBD2 (5 bases). The germline gives CDR1 SNHLY, CDR2 FYNNEI. V was pared by 6 bases and J by 5 bases, with 16 bases between. This CDR3 spans 14 amino acids.

The chain carries TRBV6-1 and TRBJ2-7, with TRBD1 matching over 9 bases. CDR1 and CDR2 from the germline V gene are MNHNS and SASEGT. This CDR3 has 16 amino acids. The junction had 7 bases not matched to a gene; V was cut back by 0 bases and J by 4 bases. The CDR3 reads CASSEAQGQGAYEQYF. In DNA form, the CDR3 reads TGTGCCAGCAGTGAAGCGCAGGGACAGGGCGCGTACGAGCAGTACTTC.

This clone was picked up one time. This chain joins TRBV7-6 and TRBJ1-5; D gene uncertain. This CDR3 is 15 amino acids long. CDR1 and CDR2 from the germline V gene are SGHVS and FNYEAQ. V was trimmed by 5 bases and J by 4 bases, leaving 15 bases between them. The CDR3, as DNA: TGTGCCAGCAGCCCGGGGTGGGGTTCTAATCAGCCCCAGCATTTT. Translating it yields CASSPGWGSNQPQHF.

This clone was recorded a few times. The chain joins TRBV18 to TRBJ2-3, with 7 bases lining up with TRBD2. Germline loops: CDR1 KGHSH, CDR2 LQKENI. The V gene end was trimmed by 8 bases and the J gene end by 4 bases; junction bases not matched to a gene: 0. The CDR3 loop spans 11 amino acids. The chain's CDR3 is CASGRADTQYF. CDR3 DNA: TGTGCCAGCGGGAGGGCAGATACGCAGTATTTT.

The rearrangement uses TRBV7-8 and TRBJ2-5; D unresolved. V lost 5 bases and J lost 0, with 10 bases in between. The germline gives CDR1 SGHVS, CDR2 FQNEAQ. This CDR3 comprises 14 residues. This CDR3 reads CASSALTYQETQYF. The CDR3 DNA reads TGTGCCAGCAGCGCACTTACGTACCAAGAGACCCAGTACTTC.

The chain has TRBV28 and TRBJ1-2; D call uncertain. CDR1 is MDHEN and CDR2 is SYDVKM in the germline V gene. Trimming took 4 bases from V and 4 from J, leaving 13 bases between them. The length of the CDR3 is 14 residues. CDR3 nucleotide sequence: TGTGCCAGCAGTTCCGGTCCGTCTAGCTATGGCTACACCTTC. Translation gives CASSSGPSSYGYTF.

The rearrangement uses TRBV10-3 and TRBJ1-1; no definite D call. The germline CDR1 and CDR2 sequences are ENHRY and SYGVKD. V was trimmed by 6 bases and J by 6 bases, leaving 17 bases between them. The CDR3 runs to 14 residues. As DNA, the CDR3 is TGTGCCATCAGAGAAGTAGCGGGTCGCTCTGAAGCTTTCTTT. It codes for CAIREVAGRSEAFF.

The chain is built from TRBV10-3 and TRBJ1-2; 7 positions agree with TRBD1. From germline, CDR1 is ENHRY and CDR2 SYGVKD. V gave up 4 bases and J gave up 4 bases; unmatched junction bases: 12. CDR3 length: 16 amino acids. CDR3 sequence reads: CAISVRGDSILYGYTF. The CDR3, as DNA: TGTGCCATCAGTGTGAGGGGGGACAGTATCCTCTATGGCTACACCTTC.

V is TRBV11-3 and J is TRBJ2-7; 8 nucleotides match TRBD2. V gave up 7 bases and J gave up 3 bases; unmatched junction bases: 11. This CDR3 has 15 residues. Germline CDR1 is SGHNT and CDR2 is YENEEA. The CDR3 protein is CASNWGSGSYYEQYF. CDR3 DNA: TGTGCCAGCAACTGGGGGAGCGGGAGTTACTACGAGCAGTACTTC.

The V gene is TRBV5-1, the J gene TRBJ2-5, with TRBD2 matching over 11 bases. The junction had 2 bases not matched to a gene; V was cut back by 0 bases and J by 4 bases. The CDR3 sequence is 15 residues long. CDR1 is SGHRS, CDR2 YFSETQ, per germline. The CDR3 coding sequence is TGCGCCAGCAGCTTGGCTAGCGGGAGGTCAGAGACCCAGTACTTC. Residues: CASSLASGRSETQYF. Using reference TRBV5-1 and TRBJ2-5 for the parts outside the CDR3, the full variable domain is KAGVTQTPRYLIKTRGQQVTLSCSPISGHRSVSWYQQTPGQGLQFLFEYFSETQRNKGNFPGRFSGRQFSNSRSEMNVSTLELGDSALYLCASSLASGRSETQYFGPGTRLLVL.

The count of this clone is one. This chain links TRBV27 with TRBJ1-1; D might be TRBD1 (5 bases). Germline-derived CDR1 and CDR2 are MNHEY and SMNVEV (reference sequence). V lost 6 bases and J lost 7, with 12 bases in between. This CDR3 comprises 12 residues. The CDR3 reads CASSQGPREAFF. The CDR3 nucleotides are TGTGCCAGCAGCCAGGGCCCCCGTGAAGCTTTCTTT.

This rearrangement joins TRBV5-1 to TRBJ2-7; 9 positions agree with TRBD2. This CDR3 is 15 amino acids long. Germline-derived CDR1 and CDR2 are SGHRS and YFSETQ. Germline trimming cut 0 bases from V and 7 bases from J; bases unmatched to any gene: 8. The CDR3 region has the DNA TGCGCCAGCAGCTTGGAAAGCGGGAGGACGTGGGAGCAGTACTTC. Residues: CASSLESGRTWEQYF.

This rearrangement joins TRBV19 to TRBJ1-2; TRBD1 matches 9 bases. The CDR3 contains 17 residues. Trimming cost V 3 bases and J 4 bases; bases outside gene matches: 12. CDR1 and CDR2 from the germline V gene are LNHDA and SQIVND (reference sequence). The CDR3 loop is CASSMGTGTLTAYGYTF. The CDR3 DNA reads as TGTGCCAGTAGTATGGGGACAGGGACCTTAACGGCCTATGGCTACACCTTC. The full variable domain, its missing parts supplied by reference TRBV19 and TRBJ1-2, is DGGITQSPKYLFRKEGQNVTLSCEQNLNHDAMYWYRQDPGQGLRLIYYSQIVNDFQKGDIAEGYSVSREKKESFPLTVTSAQKNPTAFYLCASSMGTGTLTAYGYTFGSGTRLTVV.